This entry lists 11 T cell receptor beta chains sequenced from one sample in a study of blood T cell repertoires in COVID-19. Assay used: immunoSEQ multiplex PCR; TCRdb lists only in-frame clones, some missing. The sample has about 270,000 clones; about 90% are singletons. Material for sequencing was peripheral blood. Source of these receptors: a woman in her twenties or thirties with COVID-19, enrolled during active disease.

The V call is TRBV7-2, the J call TRBJ2-1, with TRBD1 as a possible D gene (5 bases). CDR3 length equals 16 residues. V lost 4 bases and J lost 0, with 13 bases in between. Germline V gene sequence: CDR1 SGHTA, CDR2 FQGNSA. Here the CDR3 reads CASSYNRYPSYNEQFF. DNA for the CDR3: TGTGCCAGCAGCTACAACAGGTACCCCTCCTACAATGAGCAGTTCTTC.

The chain is built from TRBV6-5 and TRBJ2-1, with 11 bases identical to TRBD2. The germline CDR1 and CDR2 sequences are MNHEY and SVGAGI. V shed 8 bases and J 5 bases; nucleotides not matched to a gene: 5. This CDR3 spans 14 amino acids. The chain's CDR3 is CASGSGLADNEQFF. The DNA for the CDR3 is TGTGCCAGCGGATCGGGACTAGCGGACAATGAGCAGTTCTTC.

V gene TRBV11-2 combines with J gene TRBJ2-5, with a tentative D call TRBD2 (6 bases). This CDR3 has 16 amino acids. Germline V gene lookup returns CDR1 SGHAT and CDR2 FQNNGV. Trimming pared 0 bases from V and 2 bases from J, leaving 13 bases between. CDR3 DNA sequence: TGTGCCAGCAGCTTAGAGGCGGGACGGAAACAAGAGACCCAGTACTTC. It translates to CASSLEAGRKQETQYF.

This clone was counted only a few times. The rearrangement uses TRBV29-1 and TRBJ2-7, with TRBD1 identical over 9 bases. Germline V CDR1 and CDR2: SQVTM, ANQGSEA. The CDR3 consists of 13 residues. V lost 4 bases to trimming and J lost 5 bases; unmatched junction nucleotides: 6. The CDR3 bases are TGCAGCGTTGTTGGGACAGGGTATGACGAGCAGTACTTC. It yields the protein CSVVGTGYDEQYF.

The chain employs TRBV21-1 and TRBJ2-7; TRBD1, the table's D call, lacks a check against the DNA. TRBV21-1 is deemed a pseudogene. This CDR3 has 16 amino acids. The CDR3 protein is CASFFPAGTEIYEQYF. The CDR3 DNA is TGTGCCAGCTTTTTTCCAGCCGGGACAGAGATCTACGAGCAGTACTTC.

The chain uses TRBV5-5 and TRBJ1-1; D may be TRBD1 (6 bases). The CDR3 has 18 residues. Looked up from germline, CDR1 is SGHKS and CDR2 is YYEKEE (reference sequence). V gave up 8 bases and J gave up 4 bases, with 30 bases separating them. CDR3 sequence (DNA): TGTGCCAGTCGGCCCCCAAACCTCGATAGGGGGATCGGCACTGAAGCTTTCTTT. Protein: CASRPPNLDRGIGTEAFF.

V usage is TRBV19 and J usage is TRBJ1-4; D is undetermined. The CDR3 spans 18 residues. Between the trimmed V and J ends, which lost 3 bases and 1 base, there was a span of 18 bases. The germline V gene encodes CDR1 LNHDA and CDR2 SQIVND (reference sequence). CDR3 DNA: TGTGCCAGTAGTATCGGGAGGGTACGGGGAAGAACTAATGAAAAACTGTTTTTT. Protein: CASSIGRVRGRTNEKLFF. The complete variable domain, with remaining parts taken from reference TRBV19 and TRBJ1-4, reads DGGITQSPKYLFRKEGQNVTLSCEQNLNHDAMYWYRQDPGQGLRLIYYSQIVNDFQKGDIAEGYSVSREKKESFPLTVTSAQKNPTAFYLCASSIGRVRGRTNEKLFFGSGTQLSVL.

This chain links TRBV19 with TRBJ2-3; D unresolved. CDR1 is LNHDA, CDR2 SQIVND, per germline (reference sequence). V lost 3 bases to trimming and J lost 4 bases, with 8 bases between them. The CDR3 has 13 residues. The CDR3 reads CASSIQVPDTQYF. CDR3 in DNA: TGTGCCAGTAGTATCCAGGTCCCAGATACGCAGTATTTT.

This clone was counted between two and nine times. The V gene is TRBV6-5, the J gene TRBJ1-6, with 8 bases that match TRBD1. CDR1 and CDR2 from the germline V gene are MNHEY and SVGAGI. The V and J ends lost 5 bases and 4 bases, in that order; junction bases with no gene match: 4. The CDR3 has 15 amino acids. In nucleotides, the CDR3 is TGTGCCAGCAGTCCTCGGACAGGGTATAATTCACCCCTCCACTTT. Amino acids: CASSPRTGYNSPLHF.

The chain employs TRBV10-3 and TRBJ2-7, with 9 bases matching TRBD1. Per germline, CDR1 ENHRY and CDR2 SYGVKD. The CDR3 runs to 17 residues. Trimming removed 6 bases from V and 3 bases from J; junction bases left unmatched: 15. The CDR3 loop reads CAISSNIRQGGNYEQYF. CDR3 nucleotide sequence: TGTGCCATCAGCTCGAATATAAGACAGGGGGGCAACTACGAGCAGTACTTC.

The rearrangement joins TRBV18 to TRBJ1-2; TRBD1 agrees at 12 bases. The CDR3 spans 17 residues. Per the germline V gene, CDR1 is KGHSH and CDR2 is LQKENI. V was clipped by 6 bases and J by 4 bases; unmatched bases: 12. The CDR3, as DNA: TGTGCCAGCTCCACCGGGACAGGGGGCGTTTATGGCTATGGCTACACCTTC. It is translated as CASSTGTGGVYGYGYTF.